This T cell receptor (beta chain) was retrieved from a study of blood T cells in healthy people across ages. Notes on the study in general: Per million T cells, the diversity of TCR beta decreased roughly linearly as age advanced.

Staff drew roughly 10 milliliters of peripheral blood from each donor. Next came a second PCR, run for about 7 to 12 cycles, which used a sample-barcoded 5' primer along with a J-beta primer mix. TCRdb passed the 5' RACE reads through MiXCR, listing each CDR3 protein once. The table lists 550,000 to 650,000 distinct CDR3 sequences, around 31% of them singletons. This clonotype is deemed medium-sized. Its antigen remains unknown. This TCR came from a woman older than 75 in good health. Sequencing input: blood.

The CDR3 DNA reads as TGTGCCAGCAGCCTGGACAGGGTGCGCTACACCTTC. This encodes CASSLDRVRYTF. The J gene is TRBJ1-2, the V gene TRBV14; 8 positions match TRBD1. The CDR3 runs 12 residues. Germline V gene lookup returns CDR1 SGHDN and CDR2 FVKESK. V lost 4 bases, J lost 9 bases, and 4 bases stayed unmatched.